What follows are 5 T cell receptor beta chains derived from one specimen sequenced in a study of T cell changes during pregnancy in multiple sclerosis. The table came from immunoSEQ multiplex PCR; TCRdb's copy has only in-frame clones and leaves some out. The profile covers about 93,000 clones, with approximately 90% appearing a single time and approximately 0.9% taken by the ten largest. The sample consisted of peripheral blood, taken before pregnancy. The source of these receptors is a female donor with multiple sclerosis, enrolled in a pregnancy study.

The rearrangement uses TRBV28 and TRBJ2-7, with D unresolved. V gave up 6 bases and J gave up 2 bases, with 17 bases separating them. This CDR3 is 15 amino acids long. Germline-derived CDR1 and CDR2 are MDHEN and SYDVKM. The CDR3 here is CASRRRSPYPYEQYF. The CDR3 nucleotides are TGTGCCAGCAGACGTCGGTCCCCATACCCCTACGAGCAGTACTTC.

V and J are TRBV18 and TRBJ2-7; the D is unclear. CDR3 length: 13 amino acids. V was shortened by 1 base and J by 0 bases, with 4 bases between the two germline ends. The germline V gene encodes CDR1 KGHSH and CDR2 LQKENI. The CDR3 coding sequence is TGTGCCAGCTCACCACGGAGCTCCTACGAGCAGTACTTC. Its protein is CASSPRSSYEQYF.

The rearrangement joins TRBV12-5 to TRBJ1-1, with 7 positions matching TRBD1. From germline, CDR1 is LGHNT and CDR2 FRNRAP. Unmatched junction bases numbered 11, after V lost 0 bases and J lost 4 bases. The CDR3 is 17 residues long. This chain's CDR3 is CASGLVVGDRGITEAFF. CDR3 nucleotides: TGTGCTAGTGGTTTGGTGGTAGGGGACAGAGGGATCACTGAAGCTTTCTTT.

This clone was seen a single time. The chain uses TRBV29-1 and TRBJ2-1; possible D gene TRBD2, 8 bases. Germline CDR1 and CDR2: SQVTM and ANQGSEA. The CDR3 is made up of 15 amino acids. With 4 bases removed from V and 2 bases from J, the gap between germline ends came to 15 bases. CDR3 amino acids: CSVVGSGTAYNEQFF. In nucleotides, the CDR3 is TGCAGCGTTGTCGGTAGCGGGACAGCCTACAATGAGCAGTTCTTC.

This sequence joins TRBV5-4 and TRBJ2-7, with D possibly TRBD1 on 5 matching bases. Germline assignment: CDR1 SGHNT and CDR2 YYREEE (reference sequence). Trimming removed 2 bases at V and 3 bases at J, with 15 bases between. CDR3 size: 15 residues. As DNA, the CDR3 is TGTGCCAGCAGCTTATATCACAGGTCCTACTACGAGCAGTACTTC. Protein product: CASSLYHRSYYEQYF.